Following are 29 T cell receptor beta chains from one sample sequenced in a study of cytomegalovirus exposure and HLA in healthy donors (dated by TCRdb to 2016 to 2017). The method was the immunoSEQ multiplex PCR assay. The multiplex PCR relied on a mix of 60 forward primers for TCR Vbeta segments and 13 reverse primers for TCR Jbeta segments. TCRdb limited this immuneACCESS table to in-frame rearrangements with V and J called. A share of clones is missing; checked studies link under half to unresolved V genes, and the rest is unexplained. The sample yields about 120,000 clones; about 73% were counted once. The ten largest make up roughly 3.1% of the sample. Sequencing was carried out using PBMCs. All receptors come from a woman between 25 and 40 years old in good health and CMV-seropositive.

The table lists this clone with a few counts. V usage is TRBV21-1 and J usage is TRBJ1-1; the table names TRBD1, a call not compared with the DNA. TRBV21-1 is given as a pseudogene. The CDR3 consists of 15 residues. CDR3 nucleotides: TGTGCCAGCAGCAGCCTGACAGGAATGAACACTGAAGCTTTCTTT. Translation gives CASSSLTGMNTEAFF.

This clone was counted a single time. V and J are TRBV7-6 and TRBJ1-5, with a weak D call TRBD1 (5 bases). The germline V gene has CDR1 SGHVS and CDR2 FNYEAQ. V lost 1 base, J lost 10 bases, and 14 bases lay in between. The CDR3 is 14 amino acids. In DNA, the CDR3 is TGTGCCAGCAGCTTAGTCTCGCGGGGCAGTCCCCAGCATTTT. It translates to CASSLVSRGSPQHF.

The CDR3 DNA reads TGTGCCAGCAGCTTAACGACAGATGGGGAGCAGTACTTC. It is translated as CASSLTTDGEQYF. The genes are TRBV7-9 and TRBJ2-7; tentatively, D is TRBD1 (5 bases). The CDR3 is made up of 13 amino acids. The germline CDR1 and CDR2 sequences are SEHNR and FQNEAQ (reference sequence). The V and J ends lost 2 bases and 7 bases respectively, with 12 bases between them.

The chain recombines TRBV19 with TRBJ2-2; a weak D match, TRBD2 (6 bases). Germline lookup yields CDR1 LNHDA and CDR2 SQIVND (reference sequence). The V and J ends lost 5 bases and 3 bases respectively, with 16 bases between them. The CDR3 loop spans 16 amino acids. Here the CDR3 DNA reads TGTGCCAGTAGTTCCCTCCTAGCGAGGGACACCGGGGAGCTGTTTTTT. Translation: CASSSLLARDTGELFF.

The chain uses TRBV28 and TRBJ1-2; D gene ambiguous. Trimming pared 0 bases from V and 6 bases from J, leaving 5 bases between. The CDR3 spans 12 residues. Germline lookup yields CDR1 MDHEN and CDR2 SYDVKM. CDR3 loop: CASSLWRDGYTF. The CDR3 bases are TGTGCCAGCAGTTTATGGCGGGATGGCTACACCTTC.

V gene TRBV4-3 combines with J gene TRBJ2-3; 8 bases fit TRBD1. Losses at the gene ends were 3 bases for V and 6 bases for J; bases not matched to a gene: 11. The CDR3 has 16 residues. CDR1 is LGHNA and CDR2 is YSLEER in the germline V gene. CDR3 protein: CASSHRQGTPVDTQYF. CDR3 sequence (DNA): TGCGCCAGCAGCCATCGACAGGGGACCCCGGTGGATACGCAGTATTTT.

This clone has just one count. V and J are TRBV9 and TRBJ2-7, with D possibly being TRBD2 (5 bases). CDR1 and CDR2 from the germline V gene are SGDLS and YYNGEE. Trimming took 3 bases from V and 3 from J, leaving 13 bases between them. The CDR3 consists of 14 residues. DNA of the CDR3: TGTGCCAGCAGCGAGGGCCCCGAGGGCTACGAGCAGTACTTC. Translating gives CASSEGPEGYEQYF.

This chain connects TRBV4-2 to TRBJ1-1, with 10 bases identical to TRBD1. The J segment lost 3 bases and the V segment lost 3 bases, leaving 10 bases of the junction unmatched. The CDR3 contains 17 residues. From germline, CDR1 is LGHNA and CDR2 YNFKEQ. The CDR3 here is CASSHGTGEGGDTEAFF. The CDR3 DNA sequence: TGTGCCAGCAGCCACGGGACAGGGGAGGGGGGTGACACTGAAGCTTTCTTT.

V and J are TRBV4-1 and TRBJ2-7; TRBD2 is a possible D gene (5 bases). Germline values: CDR1 MGHRA, CDR2 YSYEKL. V lost 3 bases to trimming and J lost 0 bases, with 15 bases between them. The CDR3 totals 16 residues. The CDR3 region is CASSQSALRDSYEQYF. CDR3 in DNA: TGCGCCAGCAGCCAGTCCGCCCTCCGGGACTCCTACGAGCAGTACTTC.

The chain combines TRBV27 with TRBJ1-2, with 9 bases identical to TRBD1. The CDR3 runs to 15 residues. Unmatched junction bases numbered 8, after V lost 0 bases and J lost 9 bases. Germline CDR1 reads MNHEY; CDR2 reads SMNVEV (reference sequence). The CDR3 sequence: CASSLSGGGQGRYTF. Written as DNA, the CDR3 is TGTGCCAGCAGTTTATCGGGAGGGGGACAGGGTCGCTACACCTTC.

The chain combines TRBV30 with TRBJ2-7; no reliable D call. The CDR3 length is 12 residues. The germline gives CDR1 GTSNPN, CDR2 SVGIG (reference sequence). V was cut by 3 bases and J by 2 bases, with 8 bases left in between. The CDR3 is CAWRAKPYEQYF. In DNA, the CDR3 is TGTGCCTGGAGGGCCAAACCCTACGAGCAGTACTTC.

This chain uses TRBV5-4 with TRBJ2-6, with 8 bases aligning to TRBD1. The CDR3 consists of 19 residues. With V trimmed by 4 bases and J by 0 bases, 12 bases remained unmatched. Germline V gene sequence: CDR1 SGHNT, CDR2 YYREEE (reference sequence). The CDR3 here is CASSPGLGQGASGANVLTF. The CDR3 DNA sequence: TGTGCCAGCAGCCCCGGGCTTGGACAGGGTGCCTCTGGGGCCAACGTCCTGACTTTC.

The CDR3 region is CASSSPGQGSSYTF. The CDR3 DNA reads as TGTGCCAGCAGCTCACCGGGACAGGGCTCGAGCTACACCTTC. The V gene is TRBV7-6, the J gene TRBJ1-2, with 9 nucleotides matching TRBD1. Germline V gene lookup returns CDR1 SGHVS and CDR2 FNYEAQ. The CDR3 is 14 amino acids. Trimming removed 4 bases from V and 9 bases from J; junction bases left unmatched: 9. Together with reference TRBV7-6 and TRBJ1-2, the CDR3 gives the full variable domain: GAGVSQSPRYKVTKRGQDVALRCDPISGHVSLYWYRQALGQGPEFLTYFNYEAQQDKSGLPNDRFSAERPEGSISTLTIQRTEQRDSAMYRCASSSPGQGSSYTFGSGTRLTVV.

The chain links TRBV6-1 to TRBJ1-1; D remains unclear. V was pared by 6 bases and J by 1 base, with 9 bases between. Germline CDR1 is MNHNS and CDR2 is SASEGT. The CDR3 has 13 amino acids. The chain's CDR3 is CASSLFGNTEAFF. In nucleotides, the CDR3 is TGTGCCAGCAGCCTATTCGGGAACACTGAAGCTTTCTTT.

This chain connects TRBV15 to TRBJ2-7; 9 nucleotides match TRBD2. V lost 5 bases, J lost 0 bases, and 8 bases stayed unmatched. Germline lookup yields CDR1 LNHNV and CDR2 YYDKDF (reference sequence). The CDR3 is made up of 16 amino acids. The CDR3 nucleotides are TGTGCCACCAGCGGATCTAGCGGGGCTCGCTCCTACGAGCAGTACTTC. Translated: CATSGSSGARSYEQYF.

This chain uses TRBV28 with TRBJ2-7; D gene uncertain. This CDR3 contains 15 residues. Germline V gives CDR1 MDHEN, CDR2 SYDVKM. The germline V and J ends were trimmed by 6 bases and 3 bases, with 18 bases remaining between them. This chain's CDR3 is CASSPEATYSYEQYF. CDR3 nucleotide sequence: TGTGCCAGCAGCCCCGAAGCAACCTATAGCTACGAGCAGTACTTC.

CDR3 nucleotide sequence: TGTGCCAGCAGTTTCTCCGGGACAGGGGACTATGGCTACACCTTC. The encoded protein is CASSFSGTGDYGYTF. The chain uses TRBV6-6 and TRBJ1-2; 10 bases are shared with TRBD1. There are 15 residues in the CDR3. Germline-derived CDR1 and CDR2 are MNHNY and SVGAGI (reference sequence). V lost 4 bases and J lost 3; bases outside the gene matches: 5.

This clone has a handful of counts. CDR3 sequence (DNA): TGTGCCAGCAGCTCCGGGACACTTAAAAACTATGGCTACACCTTC. This translates into CASSSGTLKNYGYTF. The rearrangement links TRBV7-3 to TRBJ1-2; weak D call: TRBD1 (6 bases). Trimming removed 4 bases at V and 2 bases at J, with 14 bases between. Per the germline V gene, CDR1 is SGHTA and CDR2 is FQGTGA. The CDR3 length is 15 residues. The complete variable domain, with remaining parts taken from reference TRBV7-3 and TRBJ1-2, reads GAGVSQTPSNKVTEKGKYVELRCDPISGHTALYWYRQSLGQGPEFLIYFQGTGAADDSGLPNDRFFAVRPEGSVSTLKIQRTERGDSAVYLCASSSGTLKNYGYTFGSGTRLTVV.

The rearrangement links TRBV2 to TRBJ2-1; 8 bases map to TRBD1. The junction had 10 bases not matched to a gene; V was cut back by 6 bases and J by 9 bases. This CDR3 has 14 residues. CDR1 is SNHLY, CDR2 FYNNEI, per germline. CDR3 amino acids: CASRPGQVRGEQFF. DNA for the CDR3: TGTGCCAGCAGGCCGGGACAGGTGAGAGGTGAGCAGTTCTTC.

CDR3 in amino acids: CAWSPLPGQGHYEQYF. CDR3 bases: TGTGCCTGGAGTCCTCTTCCGGGACAGGGCCACTACGAGCAGTACTTC. This chain uses TRBV30 with TRBJ2-7, with 9 bases identical to TRBD1. The junction had 11 bases not matched to a gene; V was cut back by 2 bases and J by 3 bases. The CDR3 is made up of 16 amino acids. Germline V gene data show CDR1 as GTSNPN and CDR2 as SVGIG (reference sequence).

V is TRBV7-6 and J is TRBJ2-1, with 9 bases identical to TRBD1. From germline, CDR1 is SGHVS and CDR2 FNYEAQ. V lost 1 base, J lost 5 bases, and 6 bases stayed unmatched. The length of the CDR3 is 16 residues. The CDR3 nucleotides read TGTGCCAGCAGCTTAGAGGGGACAGGGCCGAACAATGAGCAGTTCTTC. Its translation is CASSLEGTGPNNEQFF.

This clone has just a few counts. V usage is TRBV18 and J usage is TRBJ1-1, with D uncertain. CDR3 size: 15 residues. Germline V gives CDR1 KGHSH, CDR2 LQKENI. V was cut by 3 bases and J by 4 bases, with 15 bases left in between. DNA of the CDR3: TGTGCCAGCTCACCGGGTCGGAGCGTAACCACTGAAGCTTTCTTT. Its translation: CASSPGRSVTTEAFF.

This clone was detected only once. The chain is built from TRBV7-2 and TRBJ1-5; D remains ambiguous. The CDR3 is 12 amino acids. Germline V lookup: CDR1 SGHTA, CDR2 FQGNSA. V was clipped by 3 bases and J by 5 bases, with 5 bases between them. CDR3 in amino acids: CASSLGDQPQHF. For the CDR3, the DNA is TGTGCCAGCAGCTTGGGAGATCAGCCCCAGCATTTT.

This clone was recorded only once. The genes are TRBV29-1 and TRBJ1-1, with 7 nucleotides matching TRBD1. The CDR3 sequence is 14 residues long. From germline, CDR1 is SQVTM and CDR2 ANQGSEA. J was trimmed by 3 bases and V by 7 bases; bases with no gene match: 11. The CDR3 DNA reads as TGCAGCGGAATGACAGGGAATCGGGACACTGAAGCTTTCTTT. As protein: CSGMTGNRDTEAFF.

This clone is a singleton in its sample. J is TRBJ2-7 and V is TRBV4-2; 9 bases agree with TRBD2. The junction had 8 bases not matched to a gene; V was cut back by 1 base and J by 7 bases. The CDR3 extends over 15 amino acids. Germline values: CDR1 LGHNA, CDR2 YNFKEQ. The CDR3 here is CASSQVLAGAQEQYF. Here the CDR3 DNA reads TGTGCCAGCAGCCAAGTATTAGCGGGGGCCCAGGAGCAGTACTTC.

The V gene is TRBV27, the J gene TRBJ1-2; TRBD1 is a possible D gene (5 bases). The CDR3 consists of 16 residues. The V gene lost 3 bases and the J gene lost 2 bases, with 16 bases spanning the gap. The germline gives CDR1 MNHEY, CDR2 SMNVEV (reference sequence). CDR3 sequence reads: CASSFVGVGQNYGYTF. CDR3 coding DNA: TGTGCCAGCAGTTTTGTCGGTGTGGGGCAGAACTATGGCTACACCTTC.

The J gene is TRBJ2-2, the V gene TRBV2, with a possible D match to TRBD2 (5 bases). Trimming pared 8 bases from V and 1 base from J, leaving 8 bases between. Germline V gives CDR1 SNHLY, CDR2 FYNNEI. This CDR3 is built from 13 residues. This CDR3 reads CASAGGNTGELFF. CDR3 DNA: TGTGCCAGCGCGGGCGGGAACACCGGGGAGCTGTTTTTT.

CDR3 DNA sequence: TGCGCCAGCAGCTCCACTTCCGGGACTAGTGGAGAGACCCAGTACTTC. It specifies CASSSTSGTSGETQYF. V usage is TRBV5-1 and J usage is TRBJ2-5; TRBD2 aligns across 8 bases. CDR3 size: 16 residues. V lost 3 bases, J lost 4 bases, and 11 bases stayed unmatched. The V gene's germline CDR1 is SGHRS and CDR2 YFSETQ.

The chain recombines TRBV15 with TRBJ1-6; 10 bases fit TRBD1. The germline V gene has CDR1 LNHNV and CDR2 YYDKDF (reference sequence). This CDR3 spans 15 amino acids. The junction had 0 bases not matched to a gene; V was cut back by 0 bases and J by 7 bases. CDR3 sequence reads: CATSREGQGNSPLHF. CDR3 in DNA: TGTGCCACCAGCAGAGAGGGACAGGGGAATTCACCCCTCCACTTT.